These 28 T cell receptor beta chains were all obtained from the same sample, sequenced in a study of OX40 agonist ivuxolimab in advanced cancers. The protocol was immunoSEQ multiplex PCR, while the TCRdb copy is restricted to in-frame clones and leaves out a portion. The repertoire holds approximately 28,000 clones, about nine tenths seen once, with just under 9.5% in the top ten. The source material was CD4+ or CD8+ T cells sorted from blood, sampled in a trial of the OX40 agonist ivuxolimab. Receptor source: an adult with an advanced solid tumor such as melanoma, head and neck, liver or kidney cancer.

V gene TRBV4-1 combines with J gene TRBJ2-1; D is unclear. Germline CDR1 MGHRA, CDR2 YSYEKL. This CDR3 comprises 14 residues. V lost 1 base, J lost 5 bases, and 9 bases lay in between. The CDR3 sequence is CASSQVDLDNEQFF. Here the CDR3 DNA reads TGCGCCAGCAGCCAAGTCGATCTGGACAATGAGCAGTTCTTC.

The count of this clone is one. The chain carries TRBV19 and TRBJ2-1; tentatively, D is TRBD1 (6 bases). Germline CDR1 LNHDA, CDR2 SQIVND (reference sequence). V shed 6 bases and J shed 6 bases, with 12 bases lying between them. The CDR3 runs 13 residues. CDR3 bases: TGTGCCAGTAGACAGGGCCCCCCCAATGAGCAGTTCTTC. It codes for CASRQGPPNEQFF. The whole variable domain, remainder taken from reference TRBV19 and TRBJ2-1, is DGGITQSPKYLFRKEGQNVTLSCEQNLNHDAMYWYRQDPGQGLRLIYYSQIVNDFQKGDIAEGYSVSREKKESFPLTVTSAQKNPTAFYLCASRQGPPNEQFFGPGTRLTVL.

Written as DNA, the CDR3 is TGTGCCAGCAGCCTGACAATCGGCAGGATTGATCAGCCCCAGCATTTT. This translates into CASSLTIGRIDQPQHF. This chain uses TRBV7-9 with TRBJ1-5, with no clear D. Germline loops: CDR1 SEHNR, CDR2 FQNEAQ (reference sequence). V was cut by 5 bases and J by 5 bases, with 19 bases left in between. The CDR3 is made up of 16 amino acids.

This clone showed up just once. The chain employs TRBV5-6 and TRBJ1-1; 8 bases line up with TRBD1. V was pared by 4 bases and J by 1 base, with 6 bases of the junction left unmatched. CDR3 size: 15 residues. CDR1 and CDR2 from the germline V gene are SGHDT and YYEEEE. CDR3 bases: TGTGCCAGCAGCCTAAGACAGGGGCGGAACACTGAAGCTTTCTTT. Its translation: CASSLRQGRNTEAFF.

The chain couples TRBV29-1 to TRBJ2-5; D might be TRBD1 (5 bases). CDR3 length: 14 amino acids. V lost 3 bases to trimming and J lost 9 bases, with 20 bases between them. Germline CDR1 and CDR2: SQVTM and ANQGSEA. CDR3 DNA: TGCAGCGTTGATATGGACAATCTCATTGGGGCCCAGTACTTC. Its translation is CSVDMDNLIGAQYF.

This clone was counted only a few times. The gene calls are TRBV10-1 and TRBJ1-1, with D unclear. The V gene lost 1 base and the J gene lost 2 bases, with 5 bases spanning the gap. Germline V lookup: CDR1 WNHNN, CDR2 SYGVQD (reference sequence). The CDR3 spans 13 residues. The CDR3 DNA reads TGCGCCAGCAGTGAGTGGTATAACACTGAAGCTTTCTTT. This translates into CASSEWYNTEAFF.

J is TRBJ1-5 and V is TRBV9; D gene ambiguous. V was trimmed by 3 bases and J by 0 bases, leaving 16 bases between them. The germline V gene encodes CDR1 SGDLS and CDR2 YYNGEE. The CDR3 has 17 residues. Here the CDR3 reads CASSAQPDPYSNQPQHF. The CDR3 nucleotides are TGTGCCAGCAGCGCTCAGCCCGACCCTTATAGCAATCAGCCCCAGCATTTT. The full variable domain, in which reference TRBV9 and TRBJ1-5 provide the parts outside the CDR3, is DSGVTQTPKHLITATGQRVTLRCSPRSGDLSVYWYQQSLDQGLQFLIQYYNGEERAKGNILERFSAQQFPDLHSELNLSSLELGDSALYFCASSAQPDPYSNQPQHFGDGTRLSIL.

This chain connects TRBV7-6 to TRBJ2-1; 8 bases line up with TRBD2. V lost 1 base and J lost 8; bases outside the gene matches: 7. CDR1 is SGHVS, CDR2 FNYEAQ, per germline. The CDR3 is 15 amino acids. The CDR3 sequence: CASSLETSAGDEQFF. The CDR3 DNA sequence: TGTGCCAGCAGCTTAGAGACTAGCGCGGGGGATGAGCAGTTCTTC.

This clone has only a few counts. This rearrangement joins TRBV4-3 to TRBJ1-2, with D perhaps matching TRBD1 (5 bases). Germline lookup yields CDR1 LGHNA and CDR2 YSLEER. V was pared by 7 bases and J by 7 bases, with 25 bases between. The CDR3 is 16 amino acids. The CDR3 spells CASTPKYRSTRSGYTF. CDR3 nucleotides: TGCGCCAGCACCCCGAAGTACAGGTCGACTCGTAGTGGCTACACCTTC.

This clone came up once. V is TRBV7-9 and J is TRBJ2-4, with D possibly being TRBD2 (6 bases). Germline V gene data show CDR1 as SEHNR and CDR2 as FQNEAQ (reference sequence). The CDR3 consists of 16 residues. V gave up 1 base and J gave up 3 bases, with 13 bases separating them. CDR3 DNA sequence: TGTGCCAGCAGCTTAGGGGGGGTAACCTACAAAAACATTCAGTACTTC. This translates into CASSLGGVTYKNIQYF.

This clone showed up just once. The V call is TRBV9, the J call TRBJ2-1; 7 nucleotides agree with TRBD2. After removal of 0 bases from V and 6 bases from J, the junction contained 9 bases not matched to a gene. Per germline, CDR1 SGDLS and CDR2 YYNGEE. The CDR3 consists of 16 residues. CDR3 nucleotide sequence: TGTGCCAGCAGCGTAGCCCGGGGGGTAGGGGTCAATGAGCAGTTCTTC. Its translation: CASSVARGVGVNEQFF.

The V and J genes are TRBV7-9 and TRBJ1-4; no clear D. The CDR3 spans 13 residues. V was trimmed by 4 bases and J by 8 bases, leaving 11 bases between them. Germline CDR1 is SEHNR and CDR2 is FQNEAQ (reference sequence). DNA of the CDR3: TGTGCCAGCAGCTCGGGATGGGAGGAAAAACTGTTTTTT. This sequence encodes CASSSGWEEKLFF.

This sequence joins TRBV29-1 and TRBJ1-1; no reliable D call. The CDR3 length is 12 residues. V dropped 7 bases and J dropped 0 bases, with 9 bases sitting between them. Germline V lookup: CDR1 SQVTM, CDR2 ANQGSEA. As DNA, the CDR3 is TGCAGCGCGAGGCAAATGAACACTGAAGCTTTCTTT. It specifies CSARQMNTEAFF.

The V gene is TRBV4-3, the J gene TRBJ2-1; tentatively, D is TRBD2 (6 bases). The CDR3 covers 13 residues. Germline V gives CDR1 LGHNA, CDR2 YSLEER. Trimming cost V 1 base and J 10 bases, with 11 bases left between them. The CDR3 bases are TGCGCCAGCAGCCAAGTGAAGGAGGGAGAGCAGTTCTTC. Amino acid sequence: CASSQVKEGEQFF.

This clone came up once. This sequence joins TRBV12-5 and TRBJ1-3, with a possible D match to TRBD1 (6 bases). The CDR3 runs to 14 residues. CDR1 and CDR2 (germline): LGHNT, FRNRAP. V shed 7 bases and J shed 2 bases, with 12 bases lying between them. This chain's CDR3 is CASAQTGTGNTIYF. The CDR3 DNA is TGTGCTAGTGCCCAAACAGGGACTGGAAACACCATATATTTT.

The CDR3 here is CASSAKQGSRHYEQYF. For the CDR3, the DNA is TGTGCCAGCAGCGCAAAACAGGGGTCCCGACACTACGAGCAGTACTTC. V is TRBV9 and J is TRBJ2-7; 7 bases align to TRBD1. This CDR3 contains 16 residues. Trimming at V came to 3 bases and at J to 3 bases, leaving 12 bases not matched to a gene. Germline V gene sequence: CDR1 SGDLS, CDR2 YYNGEE.

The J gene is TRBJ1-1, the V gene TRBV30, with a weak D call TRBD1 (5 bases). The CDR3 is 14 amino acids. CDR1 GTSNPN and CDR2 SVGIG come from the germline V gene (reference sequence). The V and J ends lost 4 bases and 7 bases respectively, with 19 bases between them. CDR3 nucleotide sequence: TGTGCCTGGACCGGGACCGCATCTCCCTTTGAAGCTTTCTTT. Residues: CAWTGTASPFEAFF.

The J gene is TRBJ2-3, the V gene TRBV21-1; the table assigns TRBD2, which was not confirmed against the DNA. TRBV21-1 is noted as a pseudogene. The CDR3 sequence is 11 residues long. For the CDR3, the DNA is TGTGCCAGCCGGAGGATAGATACGCAGTATTTT. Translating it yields CASRRIDTQYF.

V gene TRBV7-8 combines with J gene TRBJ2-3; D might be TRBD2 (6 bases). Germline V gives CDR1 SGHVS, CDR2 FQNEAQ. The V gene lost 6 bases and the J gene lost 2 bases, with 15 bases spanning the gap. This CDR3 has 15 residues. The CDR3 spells CASSPTSWDTDTQYF. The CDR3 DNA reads TGTGCCAGCAGTCCGACTAGTTGGGACACAGATACGCAGTATTTT.

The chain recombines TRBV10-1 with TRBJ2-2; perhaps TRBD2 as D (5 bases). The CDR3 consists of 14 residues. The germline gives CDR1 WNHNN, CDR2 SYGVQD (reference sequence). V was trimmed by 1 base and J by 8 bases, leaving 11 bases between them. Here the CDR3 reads CASSEWPGSGELFF. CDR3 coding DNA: TGCGCCAGCAGTGAGTGGCCGGGAAGTGGGGAGCTGTTTTTT.

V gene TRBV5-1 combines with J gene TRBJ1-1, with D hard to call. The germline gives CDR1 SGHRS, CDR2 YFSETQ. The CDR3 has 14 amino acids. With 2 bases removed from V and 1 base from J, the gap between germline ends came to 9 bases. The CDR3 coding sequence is TGCGCCAGCAGCTTTGGTCAGCCGAACACTGAAGCTTTCTTT. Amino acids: CASSFGQPNTEAFF.

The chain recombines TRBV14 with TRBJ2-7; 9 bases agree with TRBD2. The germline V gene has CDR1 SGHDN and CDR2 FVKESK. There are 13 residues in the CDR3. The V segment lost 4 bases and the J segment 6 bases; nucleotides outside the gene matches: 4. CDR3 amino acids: CASSPGLASEQYF. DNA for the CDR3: TGTGCCAGCAGCCCGGGACTAGCCTCCGAGCAGTACTTC.

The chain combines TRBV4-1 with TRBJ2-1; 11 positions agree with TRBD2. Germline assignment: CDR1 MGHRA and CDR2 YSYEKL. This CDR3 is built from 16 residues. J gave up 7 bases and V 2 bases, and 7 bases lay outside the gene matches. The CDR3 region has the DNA TGCGCCAGCAGCCAACATAGCGGGAGGGCCGGGAATGAGCAGTTCTTC. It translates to CASSQHSGRAGNEQFF.

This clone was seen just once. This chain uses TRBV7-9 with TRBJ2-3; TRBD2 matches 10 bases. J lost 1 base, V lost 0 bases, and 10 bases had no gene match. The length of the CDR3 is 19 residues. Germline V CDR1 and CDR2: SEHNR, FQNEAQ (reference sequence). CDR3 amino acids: CASSLAHWLAGVGTDTQYF. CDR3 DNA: TGTGCCAGCAGCTTAGCGCACTGGCTAGCGGGAGTCGGCACAGATACGCAGTATTTT.

This CDR3 is CASSPGQVYEQYF. CDR3 nucleotide sequence: TGTGCCAGCAGTCCAGGACAGGTCTACGAGCAGTACTTC. The V gene is TRBV27, the J gene TRBJ2-7, with TRBD1 matching 7 bases. Germline V gene data show CDR1 as MNHEY and CDR2 as SMNVEV (reference sequence). With 5 bases clipped from V and 3 bases from J, the junction kept 4 bases outside the gene matches. The CDR3 length is 13 residues.

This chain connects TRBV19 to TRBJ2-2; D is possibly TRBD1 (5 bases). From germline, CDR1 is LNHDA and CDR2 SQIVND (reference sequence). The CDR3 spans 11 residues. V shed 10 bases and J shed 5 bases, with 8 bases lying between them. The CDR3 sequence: CAIQGTGELFF. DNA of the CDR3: TGTGCCATCCAGGGTACCGGGGAGCTGTTTTTT.

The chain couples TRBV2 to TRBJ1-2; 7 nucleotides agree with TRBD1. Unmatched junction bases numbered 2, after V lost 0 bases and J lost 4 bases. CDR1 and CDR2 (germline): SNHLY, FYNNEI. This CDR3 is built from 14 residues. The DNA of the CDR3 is TGTGCCAGCAGTGAAGCTTGGGACAGCTATGGCTACACCTTC. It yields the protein CASSEAWDSYGYTF.

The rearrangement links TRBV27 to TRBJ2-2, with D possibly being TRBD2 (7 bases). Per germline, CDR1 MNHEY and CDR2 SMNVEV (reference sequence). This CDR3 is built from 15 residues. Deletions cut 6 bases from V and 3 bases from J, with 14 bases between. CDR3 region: CASRPWEGDTGELFF. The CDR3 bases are TGTGCCAGCAGACCCTGGGAGGGGGACACCGGGGAGCTGTTTTTT.